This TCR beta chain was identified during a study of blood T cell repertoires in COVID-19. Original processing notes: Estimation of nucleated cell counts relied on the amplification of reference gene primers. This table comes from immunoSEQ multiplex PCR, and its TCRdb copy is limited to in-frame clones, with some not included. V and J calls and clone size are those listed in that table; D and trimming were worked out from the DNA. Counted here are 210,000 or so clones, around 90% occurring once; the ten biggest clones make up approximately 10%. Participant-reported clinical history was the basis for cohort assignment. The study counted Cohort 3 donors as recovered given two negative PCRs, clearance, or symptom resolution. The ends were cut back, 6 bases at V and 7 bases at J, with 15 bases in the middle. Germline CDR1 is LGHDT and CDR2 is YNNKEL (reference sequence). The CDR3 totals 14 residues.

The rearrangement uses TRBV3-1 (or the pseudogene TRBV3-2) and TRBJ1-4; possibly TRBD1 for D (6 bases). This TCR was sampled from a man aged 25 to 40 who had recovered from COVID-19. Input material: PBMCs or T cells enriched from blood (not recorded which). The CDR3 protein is CASRPTGGGEKLFF. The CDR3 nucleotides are TGTGCCAGCAGACCCACGGGGGGCGGTGAAAAACTGTTTTTT.